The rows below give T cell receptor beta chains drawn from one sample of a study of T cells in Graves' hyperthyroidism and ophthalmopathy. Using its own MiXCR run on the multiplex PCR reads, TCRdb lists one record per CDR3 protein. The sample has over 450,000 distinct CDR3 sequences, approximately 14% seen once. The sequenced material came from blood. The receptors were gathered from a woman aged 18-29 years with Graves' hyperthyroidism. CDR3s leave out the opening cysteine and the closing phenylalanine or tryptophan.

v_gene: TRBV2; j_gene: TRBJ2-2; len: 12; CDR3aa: ASRTSARTGELF
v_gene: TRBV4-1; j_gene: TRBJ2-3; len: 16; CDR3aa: ASSQPLSGLARTDTQY
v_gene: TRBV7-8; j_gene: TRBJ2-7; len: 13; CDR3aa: ASSSTDRDLYEQY
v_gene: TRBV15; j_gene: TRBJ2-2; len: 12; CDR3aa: ATSRDHNTGELF
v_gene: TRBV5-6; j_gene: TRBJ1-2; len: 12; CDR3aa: ASSVSGVNYGYT
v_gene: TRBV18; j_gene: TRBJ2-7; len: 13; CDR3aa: ASSPLDRGFYEQY
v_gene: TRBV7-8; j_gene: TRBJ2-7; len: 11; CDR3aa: ASSRDYSYEQY
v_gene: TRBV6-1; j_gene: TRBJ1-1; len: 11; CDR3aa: ASRFTGASEAF
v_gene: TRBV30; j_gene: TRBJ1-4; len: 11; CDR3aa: AWSGGTQGKLF
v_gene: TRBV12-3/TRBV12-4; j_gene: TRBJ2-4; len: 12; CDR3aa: ASSPSYRGNIQY
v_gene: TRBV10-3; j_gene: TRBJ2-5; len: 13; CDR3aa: AISESGTSQETQY
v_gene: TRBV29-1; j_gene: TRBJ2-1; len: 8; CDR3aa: SVGEPEQF
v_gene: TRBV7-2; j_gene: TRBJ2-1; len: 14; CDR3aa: ASSLEGLRGYNEQF
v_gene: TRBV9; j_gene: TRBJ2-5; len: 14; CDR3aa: ASSPGTSGLQETQY
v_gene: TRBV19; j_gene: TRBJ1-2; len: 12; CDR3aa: ASSIGGPTGGYT
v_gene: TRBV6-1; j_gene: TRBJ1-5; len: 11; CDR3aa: ASSSDRDRPQH
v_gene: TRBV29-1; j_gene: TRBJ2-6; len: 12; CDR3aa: SVVISSGANVLT
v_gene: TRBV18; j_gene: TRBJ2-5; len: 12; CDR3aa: ASSGPGEPETQY
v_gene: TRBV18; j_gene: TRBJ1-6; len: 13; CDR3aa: ASSPPEGGNSPLH
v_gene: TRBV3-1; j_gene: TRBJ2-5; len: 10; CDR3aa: ASGTLAETQY
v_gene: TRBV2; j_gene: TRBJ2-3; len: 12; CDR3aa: ASSEWTDTDTQY
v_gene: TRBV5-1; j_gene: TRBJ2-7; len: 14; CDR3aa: ASSLGWRERYYEQY
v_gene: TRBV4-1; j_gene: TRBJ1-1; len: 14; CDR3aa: ASSPIYKTGQTEAF
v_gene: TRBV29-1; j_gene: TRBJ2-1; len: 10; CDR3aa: SVRDHNNEQF
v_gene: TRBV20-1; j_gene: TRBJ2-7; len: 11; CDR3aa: SAESTSSGEQY
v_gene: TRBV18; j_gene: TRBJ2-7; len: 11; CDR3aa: ASSPGLADEQY
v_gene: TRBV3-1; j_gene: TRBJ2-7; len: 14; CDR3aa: ASSQGGSRSSYEQY
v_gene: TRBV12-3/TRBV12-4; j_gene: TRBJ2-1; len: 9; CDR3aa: ATTLGQGQF
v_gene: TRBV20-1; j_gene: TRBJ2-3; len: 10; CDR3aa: SARGPRDTQY
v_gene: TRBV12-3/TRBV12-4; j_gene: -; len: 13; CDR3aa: ANSRDLRADNEQY
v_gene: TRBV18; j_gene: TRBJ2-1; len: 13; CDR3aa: ASSPEAGGEWEQF
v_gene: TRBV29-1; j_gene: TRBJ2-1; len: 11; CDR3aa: SVVRLALSEQF
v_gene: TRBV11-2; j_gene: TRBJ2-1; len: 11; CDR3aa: ASSLDDYNEQF
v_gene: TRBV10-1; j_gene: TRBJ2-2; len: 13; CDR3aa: ASSVESGNTGELF
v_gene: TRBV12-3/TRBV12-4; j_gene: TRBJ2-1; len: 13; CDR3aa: ASSLGLAGRDEQF
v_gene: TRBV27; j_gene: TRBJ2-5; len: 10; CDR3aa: ASTLYQETQY
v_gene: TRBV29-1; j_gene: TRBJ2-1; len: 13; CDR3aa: SVEEGAPVYNEQF
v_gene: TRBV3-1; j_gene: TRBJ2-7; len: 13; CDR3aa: ASSQDATLAYEQY
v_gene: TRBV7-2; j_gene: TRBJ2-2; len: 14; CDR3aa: ASSPRTSGSTGELF
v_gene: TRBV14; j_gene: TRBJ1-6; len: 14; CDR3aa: ASSWRGQGWNSPLH
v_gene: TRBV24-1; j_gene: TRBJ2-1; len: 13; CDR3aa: ATSDWGTGRNEQF
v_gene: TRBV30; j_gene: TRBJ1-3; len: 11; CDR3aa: AWHTGTGNTIY
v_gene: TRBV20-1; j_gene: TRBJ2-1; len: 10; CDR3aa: STPSQAGVQF
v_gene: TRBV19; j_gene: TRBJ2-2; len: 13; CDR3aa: ASSIRPGAAGELF
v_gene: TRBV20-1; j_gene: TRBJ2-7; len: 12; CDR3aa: SANHRAASDEQY
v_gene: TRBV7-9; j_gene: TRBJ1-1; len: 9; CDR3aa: ASSGQSEAF
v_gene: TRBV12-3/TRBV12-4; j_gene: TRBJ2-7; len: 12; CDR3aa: ASIRTGQSYEQY
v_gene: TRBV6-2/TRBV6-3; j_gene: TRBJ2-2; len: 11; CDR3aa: ASSYGATGELF
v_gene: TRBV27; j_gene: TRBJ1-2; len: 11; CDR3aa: ASPPDRVYGYT